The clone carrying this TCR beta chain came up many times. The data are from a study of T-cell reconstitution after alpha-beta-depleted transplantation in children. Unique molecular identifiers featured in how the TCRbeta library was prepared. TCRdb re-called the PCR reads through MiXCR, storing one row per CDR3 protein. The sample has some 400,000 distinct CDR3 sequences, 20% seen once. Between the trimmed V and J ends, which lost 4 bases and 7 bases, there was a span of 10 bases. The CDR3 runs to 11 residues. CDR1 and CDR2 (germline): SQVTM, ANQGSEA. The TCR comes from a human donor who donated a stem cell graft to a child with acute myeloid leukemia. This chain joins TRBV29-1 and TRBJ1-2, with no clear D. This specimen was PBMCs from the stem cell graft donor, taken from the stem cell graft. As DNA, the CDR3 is TGCAGCGTTGCCACTGGGCCTGGCTACACCTTC. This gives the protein CSVATGPGYTF.